A selection of T cell receptor beta chains follows, all from one sample in a study of cytomegalovirus exposure and HLA in healthy donors. The method was immunoSEQ multiplex PCR; TCRdb's version includes in-frame clones alone and lacks a portion of them. The table records under 200,000 clones, about nine tenths of them present only once. Sequencing used PBMCs. These receptors came from a woman in her twenties or thirties in good health and CMV-seronegative. CDR3s include the opening cysteine and the closing phenylalanine or tryptophan. D genes are given only for firm matches. Size is omitted from some rows. Given values are once, few, many or a class for expanded clones.

d_call j_call v_call clone_size cdr3_nt cdr3_aa
NA TRBJ1-6 TRBV11-2 NA TGTGCCAGCAGCCCCCACCCGAGGTCACCCCTCCACTTT CASSPHPRSPLHF
NA TRBJ2-7 TRBV4-1 NA TGCGCCAGCAGCCAAGGCGCAGGGAGCGAGCAGTACTTC CASSQGAGSEQYF
NA TRBJ1-1 TRBV7-2 NA TGTGCCAGCAGCTTGGGGGGGACCTTGCCCACTGAAGCTTTCTTT CASSLGGTLPTEAFF
NA TRBJ1-1 TRBV7-8 once TGTGCCAGCAGCTCCAGAAGAGGCATGGCGGGCACTGAAGCTTTCTTT CASSSRRGMAGTEAFF
TRBD1 TRBJ1-4 TRBV5-4 NA TGTGCCAGCAGCTTGGAGGGACAGAACAATGAAAAACTGTTTTTT CASSLEGQNNEKLFF
NA TRBJ2-7 TRBV25-1 once TGTGCCAGCAGCACATTGTACGAGCAGTACTTC CASSTLYEQYF
NA TRBJ2-2 TRBV5-1 few TGCGCCAGCAGCTTAGGAGGGGGCTCAGGCGGGGAGCTGTTTTTT CASSLGGGSGGELFF
NA TRBJ1-6 TRBV6-5 NA TGTGCCAGCGGCCGAATGACACGGAATAATTCACCCCTCCACTTT CASGRMTRNNSPLHF
NA TRBJ2-1 TRBV19 NA TGTGCCAGTAGTATGGGCCTGATGGATGAGCAGTTCTTC CASSMGLMDEQFF
NA TRBJ2-7 TRBV15 NA TGTGCCACCAGCAGAGACTGGAGGGACGAGCAGTACTTC CATSRDWRDEQYF
NA TRBJ1-4 TRBV19 NA TGTGCCAGTACCCCCCGGGCAGGGACTAATGAAAAACTGTTTTTT CASTPRAGTNEKLFF
NA TRBJ2-2 TRBV6-1 NA TGTGCCAGCAGCCGACAGCCCGGGGAGCTGTTTTTC CASSRQPGELFF
TRBD1 TRBJ1-5 TRBV28 NA TGTGCCAGCAGTCTAATGACAGGGAATCAGCCCCAGCATTTT CASSLMTGNQPQHF
NA TRBJ1-5 TRBV5-1 NA TGCGCCAGCAGCTTGTCAGGTGATAGCAATCAGCCCCAGCATTTT CASSLSGDSNQPQHF
NA TRBJ1-5 TRBV6-5 few TGTGCCAGCAGGCTCTCACAGGGTTCGAGTCAGCCCCAGCATTTT CASRLSQGSSQPQHF
NA TRBJ2-7 TRBV12-5 NA TGTGCTAGTGGTCGATTTGGGACGAGCTCCTACGAGCAGTACTTC CASGRFGTSSYEQYF
TRBD1 TRBJ1-6 TRBV2 few TGTGCCGCGACAGGGGAGCAGAATTCACCCCTCCACTTT CAATGEQNSPLHF
NA TRBJ2-7 TRBV5-6 NA TGTGCCAGCAGCTTACGCCGGCCCTGGGGCGAGCAGTACTTC CASSLRRPWGEQYF
TRBD1 TRBJ1-1 TRBV19 NA TGTGCCAGTAGTCCCGGGACAGGTTCGGTAACTGAAGCTTTCTTT CASSPGTGSVTEAFF